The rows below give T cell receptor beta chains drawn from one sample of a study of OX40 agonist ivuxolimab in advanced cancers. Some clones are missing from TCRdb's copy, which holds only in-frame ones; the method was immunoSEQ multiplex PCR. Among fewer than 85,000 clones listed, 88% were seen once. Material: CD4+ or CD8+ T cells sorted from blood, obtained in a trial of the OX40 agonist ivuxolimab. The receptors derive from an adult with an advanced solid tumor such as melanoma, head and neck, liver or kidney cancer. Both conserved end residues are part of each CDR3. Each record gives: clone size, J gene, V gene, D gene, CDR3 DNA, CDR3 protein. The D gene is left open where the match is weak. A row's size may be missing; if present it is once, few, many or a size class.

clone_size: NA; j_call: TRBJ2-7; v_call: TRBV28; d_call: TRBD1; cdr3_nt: TGTGCCAGCAGGACGCTTGGACAGGGGAACTACGAGCAGTACTTC; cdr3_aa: CASRTLGQGNYEQYF
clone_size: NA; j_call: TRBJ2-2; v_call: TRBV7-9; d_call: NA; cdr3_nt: TGTGCCAGCACCCAGAGGGAGCCCAGGGCCGGGGAGCTGTTTTTT; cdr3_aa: CASTQREPRAGELFF
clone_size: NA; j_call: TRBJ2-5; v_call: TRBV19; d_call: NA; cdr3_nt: TGTGCCAGTGGACAGCAAGAGACCCAGTACTTC; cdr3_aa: CASGQQETQYF
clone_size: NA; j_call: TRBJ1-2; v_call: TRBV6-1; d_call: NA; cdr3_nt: TGTGCCAGCTCCCGGGGGGCAGGGCAACGGGGCTACACCTTC; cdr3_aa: CASSRGAGQRGYTF
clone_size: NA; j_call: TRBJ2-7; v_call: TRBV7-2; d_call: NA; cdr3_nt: TGTGCCAGCAGCAAAAGCGGAAGCTCCTACGAGCAGTACTTC; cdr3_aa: CASSKSGSSYEQYF
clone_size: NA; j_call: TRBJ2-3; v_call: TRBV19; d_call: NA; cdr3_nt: TGTGCCAGTAATCCCGGGGGCACAGATACGCAGTATTTT; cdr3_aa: CASNPGGTDTQYF
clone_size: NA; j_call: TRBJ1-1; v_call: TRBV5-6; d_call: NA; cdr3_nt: TGTGCCAGCAGCTTGGAGGTGAACACTGAAGCTTTCTTT; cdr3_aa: CASSLEVNTEAFF
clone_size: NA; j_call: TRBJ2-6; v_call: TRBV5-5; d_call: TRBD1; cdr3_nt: TGTGCCAGCAGCTCGCCGGGACAGGGGATCTCTGGGGCCAACGTCCTGACTTTC; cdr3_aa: CASSSPGQGISGANVLTF
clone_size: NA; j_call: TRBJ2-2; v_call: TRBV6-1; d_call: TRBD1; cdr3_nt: TGTGCCAGCAGTCGGACAGGGTTGCGGGACGGGGAGCTGTTTTTT; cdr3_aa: CASSRTGLRDGELFF
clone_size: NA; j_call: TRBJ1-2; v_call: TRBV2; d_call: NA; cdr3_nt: TGTGCCAGCAGTCGGATTAACTATGGCTACACCTTC; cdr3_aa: CASSRINYGYTF
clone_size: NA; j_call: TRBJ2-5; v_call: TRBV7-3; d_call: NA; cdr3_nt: TGTGCCAGCAGCTTAAGGCCTGGATACCAAGAGACCCAGTACTTC; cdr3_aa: CASSLRPGYQETQYF
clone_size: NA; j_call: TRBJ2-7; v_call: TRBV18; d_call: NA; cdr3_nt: TGTGCCAGCTCACCACGACCCTGGGCGTACGAGCAGTACTTC; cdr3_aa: CASSPRPWAYEQYF
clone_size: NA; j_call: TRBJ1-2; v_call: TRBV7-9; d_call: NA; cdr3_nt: TGTGCCAGCAAAGAGCAACGCTACACCTTC; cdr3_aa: CASKEQRYTF
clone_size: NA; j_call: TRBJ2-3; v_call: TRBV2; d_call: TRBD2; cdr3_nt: TGTGCCAGCAGTGAGGGAGCGGGGGGGTCAACTAGCACAGATACGCAGTATTTT; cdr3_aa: CASSEGAGGSTSTDTQYF
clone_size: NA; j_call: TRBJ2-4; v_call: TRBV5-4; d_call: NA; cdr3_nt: TGTGCCAGCAGCTTGGATGTGGGGGGAGGAAACATTCAGTACTTC; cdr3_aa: CASSLDVGGGNIQYF
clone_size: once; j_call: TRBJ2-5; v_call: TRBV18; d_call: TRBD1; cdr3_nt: TGTGTCAGCTCAAGGACAGGGGGTATCCAAGAGACCCAGTACTTC; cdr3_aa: CVSSRTGGIQETQYF
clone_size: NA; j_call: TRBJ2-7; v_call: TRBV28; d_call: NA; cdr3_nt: TGTGCCAGCAGTTTATTTACAGACAGGACCTACGAGCAGTACTTC; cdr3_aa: CASSLFTDRTYEQYF
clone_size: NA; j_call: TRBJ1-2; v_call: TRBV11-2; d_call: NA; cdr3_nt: TGTGCCAGCAGCTCCCTGCGGGGGGTGGACTATGGCTACACCTTC; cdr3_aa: CASSSLRGVDYGYTF
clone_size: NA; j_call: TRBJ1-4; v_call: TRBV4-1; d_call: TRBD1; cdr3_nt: TGCGCCAGCAGCCGCACACAGGGGGAATTCGAAAAACTGTTTTTT; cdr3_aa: CASSRTQGEFEKLFF
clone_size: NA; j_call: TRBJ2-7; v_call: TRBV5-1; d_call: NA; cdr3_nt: TGCGCCAGCAGCTTGGCCGAGGGGGCGGGGGAGCAGTACTTC; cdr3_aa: CASSLAEGAGEQYF
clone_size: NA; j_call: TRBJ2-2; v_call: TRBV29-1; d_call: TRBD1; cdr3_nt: TGCAGCGTTGGACAGGGGGTCAACACCGGGGAGCTGTTTTTT; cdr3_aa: CSVGQGVNTGELFF
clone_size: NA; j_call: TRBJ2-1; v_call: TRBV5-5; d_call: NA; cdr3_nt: TGTGCCAGCAGCTTGGGTGGGGGCGCTCTAAATGAGCAGTTCTTC; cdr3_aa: CASSLGGGALNEQFF
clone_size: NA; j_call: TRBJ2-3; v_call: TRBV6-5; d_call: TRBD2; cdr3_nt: TGTGCCAGCAGTTACAGGGGAGCGGGAGCTACAGATACGCAGTATTTT; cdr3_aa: CASSYRGAGATDTQYF
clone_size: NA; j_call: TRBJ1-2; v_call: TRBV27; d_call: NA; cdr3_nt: TGTGCCAGCAGTTTAAAAGCGTCGGCTAACTATGGCTACACCTTC; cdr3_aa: CASSLKASANYGYTF
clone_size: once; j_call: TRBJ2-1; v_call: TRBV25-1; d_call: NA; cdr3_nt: TGTGCCAGCAGTGAAGGTACAGGTAATTCCTACAATGAGCAGTTCTTC; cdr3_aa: CASSEGTGNSYNEQFF
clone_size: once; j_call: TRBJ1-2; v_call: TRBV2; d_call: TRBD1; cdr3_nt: TGTGCCAGCAGGTCGACAGGGGGTTCCCTATATGGCTACACCTTC; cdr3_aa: CASRSTGGSLYGYTF
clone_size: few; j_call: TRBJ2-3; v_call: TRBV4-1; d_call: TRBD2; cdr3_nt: TGCGCCAGCAGCCACGAGTGGGGCCAACTAGCGTGGGATACGCAGTATTTT; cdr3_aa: CASSHEWGQLAWDTQYF
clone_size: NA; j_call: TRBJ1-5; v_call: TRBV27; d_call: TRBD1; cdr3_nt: TGTGCCAGCAGCCCGACAGGGATGTTATACATCAATAGCAATCAGCCCCAGCATTTT; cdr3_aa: CASSPTGMLYINSNQPQHF
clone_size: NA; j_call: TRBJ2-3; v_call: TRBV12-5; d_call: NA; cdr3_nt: TGTGCTAGTGGGTCGACACGCACAGATACGCAGTATTTT; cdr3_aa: CASGSTRTDTQYF
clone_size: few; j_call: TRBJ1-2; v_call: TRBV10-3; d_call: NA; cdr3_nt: TGTGCCATCAGTAACGGGGGCGGCTACACCTTC; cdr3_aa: CAISNGGGYTF
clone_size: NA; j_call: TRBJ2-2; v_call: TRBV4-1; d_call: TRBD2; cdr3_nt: TGCGCCAGCAGCCACACCGGGACTAGCGGGACCGGGGAGCTGTTTTTT; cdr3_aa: CASSHTGTSGTGELFF
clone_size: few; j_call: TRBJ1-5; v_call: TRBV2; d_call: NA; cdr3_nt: TGTGCCAGCAGTCTAACCTGGGGCAATCAGCCCCAGCATTTT; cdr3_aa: CASSLTWGNQPQHF
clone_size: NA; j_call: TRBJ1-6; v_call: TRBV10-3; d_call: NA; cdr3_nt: TGTGCCATCGCCCCGGGGACGGGAAGCTCCTATAATTCACCCCTCCACTTT; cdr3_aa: CAIAPGTGSSYNSPLHF
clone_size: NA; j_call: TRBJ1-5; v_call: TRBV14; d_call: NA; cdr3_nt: TGTGCCAGCAGCCAAGAGAATCAGCCCCAGCATTTT; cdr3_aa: CASSQENQPQHF
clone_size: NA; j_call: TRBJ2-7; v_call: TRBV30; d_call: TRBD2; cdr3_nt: TGTGCCTGGAGTGTAGGGTTCGGGACTAGCGGGAACGAGCAGTACTTC; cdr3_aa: CAWSVGFGTSGNEQYF
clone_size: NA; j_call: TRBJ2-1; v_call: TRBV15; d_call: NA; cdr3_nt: TGTGCCACCACTACAGGGTCCTACAATGAGCAGTTCTTC; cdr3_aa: CATTTGSYNEQFF
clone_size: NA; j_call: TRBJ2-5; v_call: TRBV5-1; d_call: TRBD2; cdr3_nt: TGCGCCAGCAGCTTGTCTCCGGCGGGAGTCAAAGAGACCCAGTACTTC; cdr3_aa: CASSLSPAGVKETQYF
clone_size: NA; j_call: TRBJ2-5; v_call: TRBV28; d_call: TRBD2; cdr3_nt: TGTGCCAGCAGTTTGTCGGGGGGAGGCAACCAAGAGACCCAGTACTTC; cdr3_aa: CASSLSGGGNQETQYF
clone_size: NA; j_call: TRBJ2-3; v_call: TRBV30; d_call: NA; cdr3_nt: TGTGCCGAAACACGGGGGACGGATACGCAGTATTTT; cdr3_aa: CAETRGTDTQYF
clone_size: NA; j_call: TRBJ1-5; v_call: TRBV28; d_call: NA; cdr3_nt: TGTGCCAGCAGTTTTTCGGGGCCCCAGCATTTT; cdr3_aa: CASSFSGPQHF
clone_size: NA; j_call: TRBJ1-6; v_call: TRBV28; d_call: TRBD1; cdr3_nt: TGTGCCAGCAGTTTTGGGACAGGGACCTCACCCCTCCACTTT; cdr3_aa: CASSFGTGTSPLHF
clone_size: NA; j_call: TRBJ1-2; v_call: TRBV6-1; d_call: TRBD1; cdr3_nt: TGTGCCAGCATTATACAGACAGGGGCTAGAGGCTACACCTTC; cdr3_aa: CASIIQTGARGYTF
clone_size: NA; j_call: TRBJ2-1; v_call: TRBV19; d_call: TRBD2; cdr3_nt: TGTGCCAGTACACTATCGGGGGGGCTTTTCCATGAGCAGTTCTTC; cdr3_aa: CASTLSGGLFHEQFF
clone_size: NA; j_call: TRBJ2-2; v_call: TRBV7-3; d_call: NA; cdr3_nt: TGTGCCAGCCGTCCGGCAGATACTTCGAACACCGGGGAGCTGTTTTTT; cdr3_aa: CASRPADTSNTGELFF